This T cell receptor (beta chain) was captured by sequencing in a study of early T cells in non-severe SARS-CoV-2 infection (dated by TCRdb to the early 2020s). Study-wide context: Bulk RNA from unsorted whole blood was used for TCR sequencing, so alpha and beta chains could not be paired. The paper as a whole reports these results and caveats: VDJdb matching was skewed toward anti-spike CD8 responses and likely underestimated virus-specific expansions, missing private and CD4 specificities.

Receptor libraries were prepared by 5' RACE. The data were produced on a NextSeq 500. The TCR library protocol attached unique molecular identifiers to individual cDNA molecules to correct for sequencing error and PCR bias. Both TCR alpha and beta chains were sequenced, and tight co-correlation was observed between alpha and beta sequence abundances in each sample. For the original study's pipeline: Decombinator V4 was used to perform V gene, J gene and CDR3 annotation of TCR sequences. TCRs were defined as expanded if a significant change between any two time points was detected under a Poisson model with p below 0.0001. TCR abundances were normalised to the total number of TCRs sequenced per sample and were expressed as counts per million. MAIT TCRs were defined by TRAV1-2 paired with TRAJ12, TRAJ20 or TRAJ33, and iNKT TCRs by TRAV10 paired with TRAJ18. A search of VDJdb, accessed on 1 November 2021, was run for TCRs annotated to CMV, EBV and SARS-CoV-2, with TCRs annotated for multiple antigens excluded. Through fastp at Q25 and MiXCR, TCRdb rebuilt clones from the public reads, retaining in-frame beta chains. One record per CDR3 amino acid sequence lists the most common genes and DNA. These V and J calls derive from TCRdb rather than the authors' analysis. The sample profile shows 30,000 to 35,000 distinct CDR3 sequences; around 6.6% of them were found once. In total, the top ten clones hold approximately 2.7% of the sample.

A case-control design nested within a healthcare worker cohort in London, UK, was used, with weekly nasopharyngeal swab PCR tests and blood sampling performed. Between 23 and 31 March 2020, the week of the UK lockdown, healthcare workers were enrolled and then followed up weekly for as long as 16 weeks. The CDR3, cysteine through phenylalanine, is 15 amino acids long. Just the 45-base CDR3 DNA is kept, in frame starting at base 1. Trimming takes 0 bases off V and 3 bases off J; junction bases not matched to a gene: 2. According to the germline V gene, CDR1 reads SGHRS and CDR2 reads YFSETQ. The table lists this clonotype with many counts. Its specific antigen is unknown. Base qualities are not recorded, but no much larger clone differs from it by a single base.

This sequence originates from an adult who was a healthcare worker with PCR-confirmed SARS-CoV-2 infection or an uninfected control (not recorded which). Sequencing used whole blood. The V gene is TRBV5-1 and the J gene is TRBJ2-7; 11 of the junction bases match TRBD2. The CDR3 loop reads CASSLVSGRVYEQYF. The nucleotide sequence is TGCGCCAGCAGCTTGGTTAGCGGGAGGGTCTACGAGCAGTACTTC.